This section outlines one TCR beta chain sequence together with its context. These data come from a study of T cell responses to AZD1222 COVID-19 vaccine. Produced via immunoSEQ multiplex PCR; TCRdb's table is partial and in-frame only. The sample has about 140,000 clones, about 89% seen once. The V gene end was trimmed by 8 bases and the J gene end by 6 bases; junction bases not matched to a gene: 16. Germline lookup yields CDR1 MDHEN and CDR2 SYDVKM. The CDR3 spans 16 residues. The chain carries TRBV28 and TRBJ2-7; TRBD2 matches 10 bases. The specimen comprised peripheral blood, sampled 28 days after the second dose of the MenACWY control vaccine. This TCR derives from an adult who received the MenACWY meningococcal vaccine as a control. CDR3 bases: TGTGCCAGCGCCTCCGGAAGCGGGAGGGCCCTTTCCGAGCAGTACTTC. It codes for CASASGSGRALSEQYF.